The 27 T cell receptor beta chains below all came from one sample that was sequenced in a study of T cells in women clearing cervical HPV infection. Only in-frame clones appear in the TCRdb table, and some are missing; sequencing was by immunoSEQ multiplex PCR. Recorded for this sample: fewer than 40,000 clones. Material: blood buffy coat. Receptors originate from a woman between 18 and 70 years old with a cervical HPV16 infection that either progressed to CIN3+ or cleared (not recorded which).

The CDR3 protein is CASSEAGLYGYTF. The part of the CDR3 DNA that was read is TGTGCCAGCAGTGAAGCGGGCCTCTATGGC. The rearrangement uses TRBV2 and TRBJ1-2; D ambiguous. From the germline J gene comes the end of the CDR3, since the read stops 3 residues before it. This CDR3 is 13 amino acids long. Germline CDR1 and CDR2: SNHLY and FYNNEI. V lost 0 bases and J lost 4, with 6 bases in between.

Comment on this clone: Read coverage stops 3 residues before the CDR3 terminus; the germline J gene supplies the remainder. The V call is TRBV18, the J call TRBJ2-5; 9 positions match TRBD1. The CDR3 consists of 18 residues. Germline-derived CDR1 and CDR2 are KGHSH and LQKENI. V dropped 3 bases and J dropped 1; count of bases not matched to a gene: 12. The sequenced CDR3 bases are TGTGCCAGCTCACCGAAATACGCAGGGACAGGGTCCCAAGAGACC. Protein product: CASSPKYAGTGSQET. The full CDR3 reads CASSPKYAGTGSQETQYF.

With regard to this clone: The CDR3 is cut off 3 residues early in the read; its end comes from the germline J gene. The rearrangement links TRBV20-1 to TRBJ2-1; 10 nucleotides line up with TRBD2. The CDR3 runs to 13 residues. The V gene end was trimmed by 2 bases and the J gene end by 8 bases; junction bases not matched to a gene: 3. Per the germline V gene, CDR1 is DFQATT and CDR2 is SNEGSKA (reference sequence). CDR3 in amino acids: CSARLAGGHEQFF. CDR3 DNA (partial): TGCAGTGCTAGATTAGCGGGAGGTCATGAG.

A remark on this clone: Coverage ceases 3 residues before the CDR3 finishes, and the germline J gene fills in the end. This chain connects TRBV5-6 to TRBJ2-3, with 10 bases matching TRBD2. The germline V gene encodes CDR1 SGHDT and CDR2 YYEEEE. The ends lost 2 bases at V and 0 bases at J; junction bases unmatched: 0. The CDR3 is made up of 15 amino acids. The sequenced CDR3 bases are TGTGCCAGCAGCTTACTAGCGGGAAGCACAGATACG. Amino acid sequence: CASSLLAGSTDT. The complete CDR3 sequence is CASSLLAGSTDTQYF.

The CDR3 protein is CASSSLGGGRAGANVLTF. The part of the CDR3 DNA that was read is TGTGCCAGCAGTTCCCTCGGAGGGGGACGGGCTGGGGCCAACGTC. V is TRBV12-3 or TRBV12-4 and J is TRBJ2-6, with D perhaps TRBD1 or TRBD2 (6 bases each). The read finishes 3 residues shy of the CDR3 end, and the germline J gene is used to complete it. The length of the CDR3 is 18 residues. With 4 bases removed from V and 2 bases from J, the gap between germline ends came to 18 bases.

About this clone: The read stops 3 residues short of the end of the CDR3; the missing end is completed from the germline J gene. The V gene is TRBV6-2 or TRBV6-3, the J gene TRBJ2-4; 7 positions match TRBD1. Germline lookup yields CDR1 MNHEY and CDR2 SVGEGT. V gave up 0 bases and J gave up 8 bases; unmatched junction bases: 4. The CDR3 loop spans 14 amino acids. The CDR3 protein is CASSYSEGADIQYF. CDR3 bases read: TGTGCCAGCAGTTACTCTGAGGGGGCGGACATT.

As to this clone: Read sequence stops 3 residues before the CDR3 end, and the germline J gene provides the missing end. The V call is TRBV2, the J call TRBJ2-1, with 8 nucleotides matching TRBD2. The V segment lost 1 base and the J segment 6 bases; nucleotides outside the gene matches: 8. Germline loops: CDR1 SNHLY, CDR2 FYNNEI. CDR3 length equals 16 residues. CDR3 loop: CASSEVAGGATNEQFF. CDR3 DNA (partial): TGTGCCAGCAGTGAAGTTGCCGGGGGGGCGACCAATGAG.

Remarks on this clone: The CDR3 end falls 3 residues outside the read, so it is completed with the germline J gene. The chain carries TRBV2 and TRBJ2-5; TRBD2 might be the D (5 bases). Germline CDR1 reads SNHLY; CDR2 reads FYNNEI. V gave up 7 bases and J gave up 1 base, with 13 bases separating them. CDR3 length: 14 amino acids. The CDR3 loop reads CASNPTRTQETQYF. Partial CDR3 DNA: TGTGCCAGCAACCCCACTAGGACCCAAGAGACC.

With regard to this clone: The read falls 3 residues short of the CDR3 end, and the missing part is taken from the germline J gene. The chain has TRBV28 and TRBJ1-6; D may be TRBD1 (5 bases). CDR1 is MDHEN, CDR2 SYDVKM, per germline. Trimming shortened V by 5 bases and J by 10 bases, and 15 bases separated the two germline ends. The CDR3 totals 14 residues. The chain's CDR3 is CASSAPEGRSPLHF. The CDR3 DNA, read in part, is TGTGCCAGCAGTGCCCCGGAGGGGAGGTCACCC.

On this clone itself: From the germline J gene comes the end of the CDR3, since the read stops 3 residues before it. The V gene is TRBV7-2, the J gene TRBJ2-3, with 11 positions matching TRBD2. The germline gives CDR1 SGHTA, CDR2 FQGNSA. V gave up 5 bases and J gave up 4 bases; unmatched junction bases: 5. The CDR3 totals 15 residues. The CDR3 protein is CASSHSGGASDTQYF. The covered CDR3 bases are TGTGCCAGCAGCCATAGCGGGGGGGCCTCAGATACG.

Regarding this clone: From the germline J gene comes the end of the CDR3, since the read stops 3 residues before it. This sequence joins TRBV18 and TRBJ1-1, with D possibly being TRBD1 (5 bases). CDR1 is KGHSH and CDR2 is LQKENI in the germline V gene. CDR3 length: 15 amino acids. Trimming removed 4 bases from V and 1 base from J, with 13 bases in between. CDR3 sequence: CASSRLGTTNTEAFF. The sequenced part of the CDR3 DNA is TGTGCCAGCTCACGGCTCGGGACTACGAACACTGAA.

About this clone: The read ends 3 residues before the CDR3 terminus; that terminus is restored from the germline J gene. This rearrangement joins TRBV7-9 to TRBJ2-1; the D call may be TRBD1 or TRBD2 (5 bases each). V dropped 3 bases and J dropped 6 bases, with 15 bases sitting between them. CDR1 and CDR2 (germline): SEHNR, FQNEAQ (reference sequence). This CDR3 spans 15 amino acids. The sequenced part of the CDR3 DNA is TGTGCCAGCAGCTTTAGAGGGGCCGGCGTCAATGAG. This translates into CASSFRGAGVNE. The whole CDR3 sequence reads CASSFRGAGVNEQFF.

Worth noting for this clone: The CDR3 end is not reached by the read, which stops 3 residues before it; the germline J gene fills it in. The rearrangement joins TRBV25-1 to TRBJ2-1; D perhaps matches TRBD1 (6 bases). Germline V gene data show CDR1 as MGHDK and CDR2 as SYGVNS. V lost 4 bases and J lost 7, with 14 bases in between. This CDR3 is 14 amino acids long. The CDR3 sequence is CASSGRDIHNEQFF. Partial CDR3 DNA: TGTGCCAGCAGTGGCCGGGACATCCATAATGAG. Drawing the rest from reference TRBV25-1 and TRBJ2-1, the complete variable domain is EADIYQTPRYLVIGTGKKITLECSQTMGHDKMYWYQQDPGMELHLIHYSYGVNSTEKGDLSSESTVSRIRTEHFPLTLESARPSHTSQYLCASSGRDIHNEQFFGPGTRLTVL.

Notes on this clone: The observed sequence ends 3 residues before the CDR3 terminus, with the missing tail filled in from the germline J gene. The V and J genes are TRBV7-3 and TRBJ2-1, with D hard to call. The V gene lost 3 bases and the J gene lost 0 bases, with 15 bases spanning the gap. The CDR3 extends over 17 amino acids. Per the germline V gene, CDR1 is SGHTA and CDR2 is FQGTGA. Incomplete CDR3 DNA: TGTGCCAGCAGCTTTTCGGCGCCGGCAGGCTCCTACAATGAG. It is translated as CASSFSAPAGSYNE. The full CDR3 is CASSFSAPAGSYNEQFF.

As concerns this clone: Coverage ceases 3 residues before the CDR3 finishes, and the germline J gene fills in the end. The chain links TRBV7-2 to TRBJ1-3; D unresolved. Germline CDR1 and CDR2: SGHTA and FQGNSA. This CDR3 comprises 15 residues. The V end was cut by 1 base, the J end by 0 bases, with 7 bases between. The CDR3 here is CASSLVADSGNTIYF. The part of the CDR3 DNA that was read is TGTGCCAGCAGCTTAGTGGCGGACTCTGGAAACACC.

With regard to this clone: The CDR3 is cut off 3 residues early in the read; its end comes from the germline J gene. The J gene is TRBJ1-4, the V gene TRBV30, with 9 nucleotides matching TRBD1. This CDR3 contains 13 residues. Germline lookup yields CDR1 GTSNPN and CDR2 SVGIG (reference sequence). CDR3 DNA, as far as it was read: TGTGCCTGGAGCACAGGACAGGGGACGCCA. Translation gives CAWSTGQGTP. The CDR3 reads in full as CAWSTGQGTPLFF.

To note about this clone: The CDR3 is cut off 3 residues early in the read; its end comes from the germline J gene. The V call is TRBV11-2, the J call TRBJ2-7, with D hard to call. The V gene's germline CDR1 is SGHAT and CDR2 FQNNGV. Trimming removed 1 base at V and 0 bases at J, with 7 bases between. The CDR3 is 14 amino acids. The DNA read from the CDR3 is TGTGCCAGCAGCTTAGGGCCAAACTCCTACGAG. This sequence encodes CASSLGPNSYE. The full CDR3 protein reads CASSLGPNSYEQYF.

Of note for this clone: Read coverage stops 3 residues before the CDR3 terminus; the germline J gene supplies the remainder. The V gene is TRBV7-6, the J gene TRBJ2-7; 9 bases match TRBD1. The CDR3 is 13 amino acids. V trimming: 4 bases; J trimming: 5 bases; junction bases outside the gene matches: 3. Germline lookup yields CDR1 SGHVS and CDR2 FNYEAQ. The chain's CDR3 is CASSSTGGHEQYF. CDR3 DNA (partial): TGTGCCAGCAGCTCCACAGGGGGCCACGAG. The full variable domain, rest sourced from reference TRBV7-6 and TRBJ2-7, is GAGVSQSPRYKVTKRGQDVALRCDPISGHVSLYWYRQALGQGPEFLTYFNYEAQQDKSGLPNDRFSAERPEGSISTLTIQRTEQRDSAMYRCASSSTGGHEQYFGPGTRLTVT.

Comments on this clone: The read comes to an end 3 residues before the CDR3 does, leaving the germline J gene to fill in the end. V gene TRBV18 combines with J gene TRBJ2-7, with D possibly being TRBD2 (5 bases). Germline CDR1 is KGHSH and CDR2 is LQKENI. V lost 2 bases and J 5 bases, leaving 13 bases between the germline ends. The CDR3 has 14 residues. The CDR3 spells CASSPNTSPHEQYF. The DNA read from the CDR3 is TGTGCCAGCTCACCAAACACTAGTCCTCACGAG.

In the case of this clone: The CDR3 goes on 3 residues after the read ends, and that part is filled in from the germline J gene. The rearrangement joins TRBV11-2 to TRBJ2-1; D might be TRBD2 (6 bases). The germline V and J ends were trimmed by 5 bases and 9 bases, with 11 bases remaining between them. Germline CDR1 SGHAT, CDR2 FQNNGV. The CDR3 is 12 amino acids. This CDR3 reads CASSAGTPEQFF. Partial CDR3 DNA: TGTGCCAGCAGCGCGGGGACTCCTGAG.

Notes on this clone: The read stops 3 residues short of the end of the CDR3; the missing end is completed from the germline J gene. The chain joins TRBV18 to TRBJ1-3; 8 bases fit TRBD1. With V trimmed by 0 bases and J by 4 bases, 2 bases remained unmatched. Germline V gives CDR1 KGHSH, CDR2 LQKENI. CDR3 length equals 15 residues. CDR3 protein: CASSPPGDRGNTIYF. CDR3 DNA, as far as it was read: TGTGCCAGCTCACCACCGGGGGACAGGGGAAACACC.

This chain's CDR3 is CASRATPTNEKLFF. CDR3 bases read: TGTGCCAGTAGGGCCACGCCAACTAATGAAAAA. The rearrangement uses TRBV19 and TRBJ1-4, with D hard to call. The missing CDR3 end, 3 residues past where the read stops, is filled in from the germline J gene. Germline CDR1 and CDR2: LNHDA and SQIVND (reference sequence). This CDR3 has 14 amino acids. V lost 6 bases and J lost 0, with 8 bases in between.

Concerning this clone itself: The read ends 3 residues before the CDR3 terminus; that terminus is restored from the germline J gene. This chain joins TRBV28 and TRBJ2-4; TRBD1 agrees at 7 bases. With V trimmed by 6 bases and J by 1 base, 3 bases remained unmatched. The CDR3 sequence is 14 residues long. Germline lookup yields CDR1 MDHEN and CDR2 SYDVKM. CDR3 amino acids: CASRTGSAKNIQYF. The part of the CDR3 DNA that was read is TGTGCCAGCAGGACAGGGTCCGCCAAAAACATT.

In the case of this clone: The read is 3 residues too short to cover the CDR3 end, so that end is filled in from the germline J gene. The chain has TRBV5-1 and TRBJ1-1; 7 nucleotides align to TRBD1. Per the germline V gene, CDR1 is SGHRS and CDR2 is YFSETQ. V gave up 1 base and J gave up 1 base; unmatched junction bases: 4. The CDR3 is made up of 15 amino acids. CDR3 residues: CASSLTGTENTEAFF. The sequenced CDR3 bases are TGCGCCAGCAGCTTGACCGGGACAGAGAACACTGAA.

Note on this clone: With the read ending 3 residues before the CDR3 end, the germline J gene is used to fill in that end. This chain links TRBV7-2 with TRBJ2-7; D uncertain. CDR1 and CDR2 from the germline V gene are SGHTA and FQGNSA. V lost 1 base to trimming and J lost 3 bases, with 4 bases between them. The CDR3 is 12 amino acids. The sequenced CDR3 bases are TGTGCCAGCAGCTTAGAACTCTACGAG. This gives the protein CASSLELYE. The whole CDR3 is CASSLELYEQYF. The variable domain in full, with the rest retrieved from reference TRBV7-2 and TRBJ2-7, is GAGVSQSPSNKVTEKGKDVELRCDPISGHTALYWYRQSLGQGLEFLIYFQGNSAPDKSGLPSDRFSAERTGGSVSTLTIQRTQQEDSAVYLCASSLELYEQYFGPGTRLTVT.

Comment on this clone: Coverage ceases 3 residues before the CDR3 finishes, and the germline J gene fills in the end. This sequence joins TRBV10-3 and TRBJ1-5; D is unclear. CDR1 is ENHRY and CDR2 is SYGVKD in the germline V gene. Trimming stripped 6 bases from V and 5 bases from J, with 11 bases between. This CDR3 has 13 residues. CDR3 sequence: CAIRGGDHQPQHF. The DNA read from the CDR3 is TGTGCCATCAGGGGCGGGGATCATCAGCCC.

As for this clone: The CDR3 end lies 3 residues beyond the end of the read and is filled in from the germline J gene. The chain uses TRBV19 and TRBJ1-1; 7 positions agree with TRBD1. This CDR3 is built from 14 residues. In germline, CDR1 is LNHDA, CDR2 SQIVND (reference sequence). The V segment lost 3 bases and the J segment 1 base; nucleotides outside the gene matches: 2. The sequenced CDR3 bases are TGTGCCAGTAGTATTGGGGACAGGAACACTGAA. Protein: CASSIGDRNTE. The whole CDR3 region reads CASSIGDRNTEAFF.